This TCR beta chain was identified during a study of cytomegalovirus exposure and HLA in healthy donors. General observations from the study: In a later analysis, at a false discovery rate of 0.05, 15,000 to 20,000 TCR beta sequences were associated with HLA alleles. There were a few CMV-associated chains whose specificity for CMV antigens was confirmed in vitro.

The CDR3 runs to 13 residues. V lost 5 bases and J 2 bases, leaving 10 bases between the germline ends. CDR1 is MNHNS and CDR2 is SASEGT in the germline V gene. As for this clone: Its antigen is not identified.

Those who donated were healthy bone marrow donors. It was with 60 Vbeta and 13 Jbeta primers that the PCR ran. Libraries were prepared by immunoSEQ multiplex PCR; TCRdb keeps only in-frame clonotypes and omits some of them. The sample has over 150,000 clones; approximately 75% are singletons. V gene TRBV6-1 combines with J gene TRBJ2-7, with TRBD1 as a possible D gene (6 bases). The specimen sequenced was PBMCs. The TCR was taken from a man aged 50 to 59 in good health and CMV-seropositive. This CDR3 is CASSRDIPYEQYF. CDR3 DNA: TGTGCCAGCAGTCGGGACATTCCCTACGAGCAGTACTTC.